Shown below are 26 T cell receptor beta chains from a single sample sequenced in a study of shared clonotypes between healthy human individuals. This table comes from immunoSEQ multiplex PCR, and its TCRdb copy is limited to in-frame clones, with some not included. Of about 590,000 clones listed, around 95% are singletons. Naive CD8 cells comprised CD45RO-negative, CCR7-positively selected cells, excluding terminally differentiated effector memory CD45RA+ cells. The sample was naive CD8+ T cells sorted from blood. These receptors came from a young woman in good health.

The rearrangement joins TRBV19 to TRBJ2-1; D gene unclear. Germline V gene data show CDR1 as LNHDA and CDR2 as SQIVND (reference sequence). The germline V and J ends were trimmed by 4 bases and 2 bases, with 9 bases remaining between them. CDR3 length: 14 residues. CDR3 in DNA: TGTGCCAGTAGTAAGGAAAACGCCTACAATGAGCAGTTCTTC. Translation gives CASSKENAYNEQFF.

The chain joins TRBV9 to TRBJ2-3; 7 nucleotides align to TRBD2. Germline trimming cut 2 bases from V and 0 bases from J; bases unmatched to any gene: 9. This CDR3 has 17 residues. The V gene's germline CDR1 is SGDLS and CDR2 YYNGEE. CDR3 sequence: CASSVTSGDSSTDTQYF. Written as DNA, the CDR3 is TGTGCCAGCAGCGTCACAAGCGGGGATTCTAGCACAGATACGCAGTATTTT.

This clone was observed once. The chain couples TRBV5-4 to TRBJ2-5; D is perhaps TRBD2 (6 bases). With 3 bases removed from V and 5 bases from J, the gap between germline ends came to 20 bases. CDR1 and CDR2 (germline): SGHNT, YYREEE (reference sequence). The CDR3 consists of 16 residues. This CDR3 is CASSSPNLPGGETQYF. CDR3 in DNA: TGTGCCAGCAGCTCCCCGAACCTCCCTGGGGGGGAGACCCAGTACTTC. Based on the CDR3 plus reference TRBV5-4 and TRBJ2-5, the full variable domain is ETGVTQSPTHLIKTRGQQVTLRCSSQSGHNTVSWYQQALGQGPQFIFQYYREEENGRGNFPPRFSGLQFPNYSSELNVNALELDDSALYLCASSSPNLPGGETQYFGPGTRLLVL.

Comment on this clone: Other DNA sequences of this sample code for an identical CDR3. The chain couples TRBV7-2 to TRBJ2-7; 9 bases fit TRBD2. CDR3 length: 15 amino acids. The V and J ends lost 1 base and 2 bases, in that order; junction bases with no gene match: 3. The germline V gene has CDR1 SGHTA and CDR2 FQGNSA. CDR3 nucleotide sequence: TGTGCCAGCAGCTTAGAGACTAGCGGAACCTACGAGCAGTACTTC. Its translation is CASSLETSGTYEQYF.

The genes are TRBV10-3 and TRBJ1-1; D not resolved. Trimming shortened V by 3 bases and J by 5 bases, and 7 bases separated the two germline ends. The CDR3 covers 12 residues. Germline values: CDR1 ENHRY, CDR2 SYGVKD. CDR3 coding DNA: TGTGCCATCAGTGAATCCGGGACTGAAGCTTTCTTT. This codes for CAISESGTEAFF.

The V call is TRBV4-1, the J call TRBJ2-7, with TRBD1 as a possible D gene (5 bases). V was trimmed by 0 bases and J by 3 bases, leaving 15 bases between them. This CDR3 is built from 16 residues. The V gene's germline CDR1 is MGHRA and CDR2 YSYEKL. In nucleotides, the CDR3 is TGCGCCAGCAGCCAAGATCCCCGGCAGGGTAACTACGAGCAGTACTTC. Protein: CASSQDPRQGNYEQYF.

This chain uses TRBV9 with TRBJ2-7; D is unclear. This CDR3 region has 14 residues. V was cut by 4 bases and J by 2 bases, with 13 bases left in between. Germline CDR1 reads SGDLS; CDR2 reads YYNGEE. The CDR3 sequence: CASSTDGAPYEQYF. The CDR3 DNA follows: TGTGCCAGCAGCACTGACGGTGCCCCCTACGAGCAGTACTTC.

The CDR3 reads CASSSTGSGNTIYF. The CDR3 nucleotides are TGTGCCAGCAGTTCCACAGGGTCTGGAAACACCATATATTTT. The chain carries TRBV27 and TRBJ1-3; TRBD1 might be the D (6 bases). V was shortened by 4 bases and J by 1 base, with 8 bases between the two germline ends. Germline values: CDR1 MNHEY, CDR2 SMNVEV (reference sequence). This CDR3 contains 14 residues.

The rearrangement links TRBV10-3 to TRBJ2-3; D is undetermined. The V and J ends lost 0 bases and 1 base respectively, with 11 bases between them. The CDR3 runs to 16 residues. The germline CDR1 and CDR2 sequences are ENHRY and SYGVKD. The CDR3 DNA sequence: TGTGCCATCAGTGAGTCGAAAGACTTCGGCACAGATACGCAGTATTTT. Translation: CAISESKDFGTDTQYF.

This clone has just one count. CDR3 protein: CASSAAGTFYGYTF. CDR3 in DNA: TGTGCCAGCAGCGCCGCCGGGACATTCTATGGCTACACCTTC. The chain employs TRBV9 and TRBJ1-2; D is possibly TRBD1 (6 bases). V was shortened by 3 bases and J by 4 bases, with 13 bases between the two germline ends. This CDR3 comprises 14 residues. The V gene's germline CDR1 is SGDLS and CDR2 YYNGEE. Full variable domain (remainder filled in from reference TRBV9 and TRBJ1-2): DSGVTQTPKHLITATGQRVTLRCSPRSGDLSVYWYQQSLDQGLQFLIQYYNGEERAKGNILERFSAQQFPDLHSELNLSSLELGDSALYFCASSAAGTFYGYTFGSGTRLTVV.

This clone was detected once. This chain uses TRBV6-4 with TRBJ2-2; D ambiguous. This CDR3 is built from 13 residues. Germline lookup yields CDR1 MRHNA and CDR2 SNTAGT. V lost 3 bases, J lost 5 bases, and 7 bases lay in between. The CDR3 DNA is TGTGCCAGCAGTGAACACGGTACCGGGGAGCTGTTTTTT. It yields the protein CASSEHGTGELFF.

V is TRBV11-2 and J is TRBJ2-1; TRBD2 agrees at 10 bases. Per the germline V gene, CDR1 is SGHAT and CDR2 is FQNNGV. The ends lost 0 bases at V and 0 bases at J; junction bases unmatched: 5. The CDR3 has 18 amino acids. CDR3 residues: CASSLDPGLANSYNEQFF. The CDR3 region has the DNA TGTGCCAGCAGCTTAGACCCGGGACTAGCGAACTCCTACAATGAGCAGTTCTTC.

V is TRBV14 and J is TRBJ2-1; 7 bases are shared with TRBD2. V trimming: 3 bases; J trimming: 4 bases; junction bases outside the gene matches: 6. CDR3 length equals 15 residues. Germline CDR1 and CDR2: SGHDN and FVKESK. For the CDR3, the DNA is TGTGCCAGCAGCCATCTAGCGGAGACTTACAATGAGCAGTTCTTC. Protein sequence: CASSHLAETYNEQFF.

The table lists this clone with a count of one. Its ends do not fully match the called genes, so a read error is possible. J is TRBJ1-2 and V is TRBV6-5, with D possibly matching TRBD1 (6 bases). The CDR3 is 16 residues long. Looked up from germline, CDR1 is MNHEY and CDR2 is SVGAGI. CDR3 DNA sequence: TGTGCCAGCAGCTACTCCGGAGGGGGTTCTTACTATGGCTACACCTTC. Translation gives CASSYSGGGSYYGYTF.

The chain is built from TRBV27 and TRBJ2-7; 9 positions match TRBD1. The germline V gene has CDR1 MNHEY and CDR2 SMNVEV (reference sequence). Trimming removed 5 bases from V and 3 bases from J; junction bases left unmatched: 8. This CDR3 is 15 amino acids long. The CDR3 DNA reads as TGTGCCAGCAGTGCACAGGGGGCGTACGGCTACGAGCAGTACTTC. This encodes CASSAQGAYGYEQYF.

V is TRBV29-1 and J is TRBJ2-1, with 7 bases identical to TRBD1. The CDR3 contains 12 residues. The germline CDR1 and CDR2 sequences are SQVTM and ANQGSEA. The V gene end was trimmed by 5 bases and the J gene end by 7 bases; junction bases not matched to a gene: 5. CDR3 DNA sequence: TGCAGCGTTTCCGGGACAGATAATGAGCAGTTCTTC. As protein: CSVSGTDNEQFF.

Turning to this clone: Other DNA sequences in the same sample also yield this CDR3. The rearrangement joins TRBV11-2 to TRBJ2-3; tentative D call: TRBD2 (6 bases). V was shortened by 5 bases and J by 5 bases, with 8 bases between the two germline ends. The CDR3 length is 12 residues. CDR1 and CDR2 from the germline V gene are SGHAT and FQNNGV. This CDR3 reads CASSLGGDTQYF. The CDR3 DNA reads as TGTGCCAGCAGCCTGGGGGGAGATACGCAGTATTTT.

V is TRBV4-2 and J is TRBJ2-5; D may match TRBD1 or TRBD2 (5 bases each). The CDR3 extends over 15 amino acids. Germline values: CDR1 LGHNA, CDR2 YNFKEQ. The V gene lost 0 bases and the J gene lost 4 bases, with 12 bases spanning the gap. This CDR3 is CASSQEGTWGETQYF. The CDR3 DNA is TGTGCCAGCAGCCAAGAAGGGACCTGGGGAGAGACCCAGTACTTC.

As DNA, the CDR3 is TGTGCCAGCAGTGACGTACAGGAAGAGACCCAGTACTTC. It encodes CASSDVQEETQYF. The chain uses TRBV2 and TRBJ2-5; tentative D call: TRBD1 (5 bases). Germline V gene lookup returns CDR1 SNHLY and CDR2 FYNNEI. V was clipped by 3 bases and J by 3 bases, with 8 bases between them. The CDR3 covers 13 residues.

This chain uses TRBV19 with TRBJ1-2; TRBD1 aligns across 7 bases. The V and J ends lost 7 bases and 2 bases, in that order; junction bases with no gene match: 7. Germline CDR1 reads LNHDA; CDR2 reads SQIVND (reference sequence). The CDR3 runs to 14 residues. CDR3: CASTRTGLNYGYTF. Here the CDR3 DNA reads TGTGCCAGTACTCGGACAGGATTAAACTATGGCTACACCTTC. Combining the CDR3 with reference TRBV19 and TRBJ1-2 gives the whole variable domain DGGITQSPKYLFRKEGQNVTLSCEQNLNHDAMYWYRQDPGQGLRLIYYSQIVNDFQKGDIAEGYSVSREKKESFPLTVTSAQKNPTAFYLCASTRTGLNYGYTFGSGTRLTVV.

V and J are TRBV7-9 and TRBJ2-5; D possibly corresponds to TRBD1 (6 bases). CDR3 length: 14 residues. CDR1 is SEHNR and CDR2 is FQNEAQ in the germline V gene (reference sequence). Deletions cut 5 bases from V and 0 bases from J, with 10 bases between. In DNA, the CDR3 is TGTGCCAGCAGCCCTACAGGGTACCAAGAGACCCAGTACTTC. It yields the protein CASSPTGYQETQYF.

This chain uses TRBV2 with TRBJ2-7, with D possibly matching TRBD1 (5 bases). V lost 0 bases and J 6 bases, leaving 9 bases between the germline ends. The CDR3 is 13 amino acids. The V gene's germline CDR1 is SNHLY and CDR2 FYNNEI. The CDR3 spells CASSEAPGSEQYF. The CDR3 DNA reads TGTGCCAGCAGTGAAGCGCCAGGGTCCGAGCAGTACTTC.

The chain uses TRBV5-4 and TRBJ2-1, with 10 bases lining up with TRBD2. Per germline, CDR1 SGHNT and CDR2 YYREEE (reference sequence). The CDR3 covers 14 residues. J was trimmed by 2 bases and V by 6 bases; bases with no gene match: 2. This CDR3 reads CASNLAGAYNEQFF. The CDR3, as DNA: TGTGCCAGCAACCTAGCGGGGGCCTACAATGAGCAGTTCTTC.

The chain recombines TRBV27 with TRBJ2-3; perhaps TRBD2 as D (6 bases). The ends were cut back, 6 bases at V and 0 bases at J, with 10 bases in the middle. Per the germline V gene, CDR1 is MNHEY and CDR2 is SMNVEV (reference sequence). The CDR3 extends over 14 amino acids. CDR3: CASRFGTSTDTQYF. The CDR3 coding sequence is TGTGCCAGCAGGTTCGGGACTAGCACAGATACGCAGTATTTT.

This chain connects TRBV2 to TRBJ1-4; possible D gene TRBD1, 5 bases. V lost 0 bases and J 6 bases, leaving 17 bases between the germline ends. CDR1 is SNHLY, CDR2 FYNNEI, per germline. The CDR3 consists of 17 residues. The DNA of the CDR3 is TGTGCCAGCAGTGAAGCGGGGGGTGGGGATAAGGATGAAAAACTGTTTTTT. Amino acid sequence: CASSEAGGGDKDEKLFF.

The chain recombines TRBV15 with TRBJ1-3; 9 nucleotides match TRBD1. This CDR3 has 16 residues. Germline-derived CDR1 and CDR2 are LNHNV and YYDKDF (reference sequence). V shed 4 bases, J shed 3 bases, and the junction held 7 bases outside the gene matches. CDR3 DNA: TGTGCCACCAGCAAACCACAGGGGGCTGATGGAAACACCATATATTTT. It translates to CATSKPQGADGNTIYF.